These 17 T cell receptor beta chains originate from one sample sequenced in a study of T cell responses to AZD1222 COVID-19 vaccine. The table came from immunoSEQ multiplex PCR; TCRdb's copy has only in-frame clones and leaves some out. The repertoire has 100,000 to 150,000 clones, about nine tenths of them found once; the top ten carry 0.9% to 1.3%. The sample was peripheral blood, taken 28 days after the second AZD1222 dose. The origin of the receptors is an adult who received the AZD1222 COVID-19 vaccine.

The chain recombines TRBV6-5 with TRBJ2-6; D uncertain. The V gene lost 7 bases and the J gene lost 0 bases, with 10 bases spanning the gap. Germline CDR1 is MNHEY and CDR2 is SVGAGI. The CDR3 runs 15 residues. CDR3: CASKARHSGANVLTF. DNA of the CDR3: TGTGCCAGCAAGGCCAGACACTCTGGGGCCAACGTCCTGACTTTC.

This clone showed up just once. V is TRBV5-1 and J is TRBJ2-1, with D possibly called TRBD1 or TRBD2 (6 bases each). The CDR3 sequence is 15 residues long. V was pared by 3 bases and J by 4 bases, with 14 bases between. In germline, CDR1 is SGHRS, CDR2 YFSETQ. For the CDR3, the DNA is TGCGCCAGCAGCTCGCAAGGGGGGTCGTACAATGAGCAGTTCTTC. It is translated as CASSSQGGSYNEQFF.

The chain employs TRBV7-2 and TRBJ1-2; 7 bases line up with TRBD1. V lost 5 bases and J lost 8; bases outside the gene matches: 8. From germline, CDR1 is SGHTA and CDR2 FQGNSA. CDR3 length: 13 amino acids. The CDR3 is CASSPGTAGGYTF. The CDR3, as DNA: TGTGCCAGCAGCCCCGGGACAGCTGGCGGCTACACCTTC.

This sequence joins TRBV19 and TRBJ2-5; D is ambiguous. Germline CDR1 and CDR2: LNHDA and SQIVND (reference sequence). V was cut by 5 bases and J by 7 bases, with 14 bases left in between. CDR3 length: 13 residues. The CDR3, as DNA: TGTGCCAGTAGTTCGTCGAATAAGGGGACCCAGTACTTC. Encoded protein: CASSSSNKGTQYF.

CDR3 nucleotides: TGTGCCAGCAGCCAGGGACAGCGGAACACCGGGGAGCTGTTTTTT. This codes for CASSQGQRNTGELFF. V gene TRBV7-9 combines with J gene TRBJ2-2, with 7 bases fitting TRBD1. From germline, CDR1 is SEHNR and CDR2 FQNEAQ (reference sequence). J was trimmed by 1 base and V by 5 bases; bases with no gene match: 4. The CDR3 has 15 amino acids. The full variable domain, rest sourced from reference TRBV7-9 and TRBJ2-2, is DTGVSQNPRHKITKRGQNVTFRCDPISEHNRLYWYRQTLGQGPEFLTYFQNEAQLEKSRLLSDRFSAERPKGSFSTLEIQRTEQGDSAMYLCASSQGQRNTGELFFGEGSRLTVL.

The chain recombines TRBV19 with TRBJ2-3; maybe TRBD2 (5 bases). The CDR3 contains 14 residues. V lost 4 bases and J lost 0, with 8 bases in between. CDR1 and CDR2 (germline): LNHDA, SQIVND (reference sequence). CDR3 nucleotides: TGTGCCAGTAGTAAGAGGACTAGCACAGATACGCAGTATTTT. It codes for CASSKRTSTDTQYF. The complete variable domain, with remaining parts taken from reference TRBV19 and TRBJ2-3, reads DGGITQSPKYLFRKEGQNVTLSCEQNLNHDAMYWYRQDPGQGLRLIYYSQIVNDFQKGDIAEGYSVSREKKESFPLTVTSAQKNPTAFYLCASSKRTSTDTQYFGPGTRLTVL.

The chain joins TRBV29-1 to TRBJ2-1, with 8 bases aligning to TRBD2. The CDR3 is 14 amino acids. From germline, CDR1 is SQVTM and CDR2 ANQGSEA. The ends lost 5 bases at V and 2 bases at J; junction bases unmatched: 5. This CDR3 reads CSVTRGGPYNEQFF. CDR3 sequence (DNA): TGCAGCGTTACTCGGGGGGGACCCTACAATGAGCAGTTCTTC.

The chain couples TRBV4-2 to TRBJ1-2; D not certain. This CDR3 has 13 residues. Germline values: CDR1 LGHNA, CDR2 YNFKEQ. Trimming took 1 base from V and 7 from J, leaving 10 bases between them. The CDR3 is CASSQGKGSGYTF. In DNA, the CDR3 is TGTGCCAGCAGCCAAGGGAAGGGCAGTGGCTACACCTTC.

The gene calls are TRBV18 and TRBJ2-7; D unresolved. Trimming removed 4 bases at V and 6 bases at J, with 10 bases between. This CDR3 has 12 amino acids. Germline assignment: CDR1 KGHSH and CDR2 LQKENI. In DNA form, the CDR3 reads TGTGCCAGCTCACTAGACCGTTTCGAGCAGTACTTC. Its translation: CASSLDRFEQYF.

The genes are TRBV6-5 and TRBJ2-7, with D tentatively TRBD2 (5 bases). The V end lost 0 bases, the J end lost 2 bases, and 14 bases lay between the germline ends. CDR3 length equals 16 residues. Germline CDR1 reads MNHEY; CDR2 reads SVGAGI. The CDR3 DNA reads as TGTGCCAGCAGTTACTCGAGCGGCGGTGGTCCCTACGAGCAGTACTTC. Protein product: CASSYSSGGGPYEQYF.

V is TRBV12-3 or TRBV12-4 and J is TRBJ1-1; D uncertain. Trimming stripped 3 bases from V and 10 bases from J, with 9 bases between. The CDR3 spans 11 residues. CDR3 protein: CASSFSGRAFF. For the CDR3, the DNA is TGTGCCAGCAGTTTCAGCGGGCGAGCTTTCTTT.

This clone appeared a few times. This sequence joins TRBV27 and TRBJ2-3, with D perhaps matching TRBD1 (6 bases). CDR3 length: 16 residues. Germline V gives CDR1 MNHEY, CDR2 SMNVEV (reference sequence). Trimming shortened V by 4 bases and J by 0 bases, and 14 bases separated the two germline ends. The CDR3: CASSSDRTASTDTQYF. In DNA, the CDR3 is TGTGCCAGCAGTTCCGACCGGACAGCTAGCACAGATACGCAGTATTTT.

The gene calls are TRBV28 and TRBJ2-2; maybe TRBD2 (6 bases). This CDR3 comprises 18 residues. CDR1 and CDR2 (germline): MDHEN, SYDVKM. V was trimmed by 5 bases and J by 5 bases, leaving 24 bases between them. Written as DNA, the CDR3 is TGTGCCAGCAGTCCTGAAACCTGGTCTGGGGGGAGAACCGGGGAGCTGTTTTTT. This sequence encodes CASSPETWSGGRTGELFF.

This sequence joins TRBV20-1 and TRBJ1-6; D uncertain. The CDR3 consists of 14 residues. V was cut by 3 bases and J by 9 bases, with 15 bases left in between. Germline-derived CDR1 and CDR2 are DFQATT and SNEGSKA (reference sequence). The CDR3 sequence: CSASGEDFPSPLHF. The DNA for the CDR3 is TGCAGTGCTAGTGGGGAGGACTTTCCTTCACCCCTCCACTTT.

The chain has TRBV27 and TRBJ2-1; 14 nucleotides match TRBD2. Germline lookup yields CDR1 MNHEY and CDR2 SMNVEV (reference sequence). The CDR3 loop spans 15 amino acids. With V trimmed by 6 bases and J by 6 bases, 4 bases remained unmatched. CDR3 DNA: TGTGCCAGCAGACCGACTAGCGGGAGGGCCAATGAGCAGTTCTTC. Translation: CASRPTSGRANEQFF.

The J gene is TRBJ1-4, the V gene TRBV5-6, with a possible D match to TRBD1 (5 bases). This CDR3 spans 15 amino acids. Per the germline V gene, CDR1 is SGHDT and CDR2 is YYEEEE. V was shortened by 3 bases and J by 5 bases, with 14 bases between the two germline ends. CDR3: CASSYTGTGNEKLFF. CDR3 DNA sequence: TGTGCCAGCAGCTACACCGGGACGGGGAATGAAAAACTGTTTTTT.

The rearrangement links TRBV3-1 (or the pseudogene TRBV3-2) to TRBJ2-2; D call uncertain. Germline V lookup: CDR1 LGHDT, CDR2 YNNKEL (reference sequence). CDR3 length: 14 amino acids. V was clipped by 3 bases and J by 1 base, with 6 bases between them. CDR3 region: CASSHGGNTGELFF. The CDR3 DNA reads TGTGCCAGCAGCCACGGTGGGAACACCGGGGAGCTGTTTTTT.